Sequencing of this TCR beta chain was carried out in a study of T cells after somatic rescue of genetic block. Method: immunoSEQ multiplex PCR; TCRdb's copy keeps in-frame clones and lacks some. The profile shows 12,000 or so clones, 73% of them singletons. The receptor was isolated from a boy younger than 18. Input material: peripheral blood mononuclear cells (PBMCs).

This CDR3 reads CASQLTRGYNEQYF. Written as DNA, the CDR3 is TGTGCCAGCCAACTGACAAGGGGGTATAACGAGCAGTACTTC. The chain employs TRBV6-6 and TRBJ2-7, with D possibly being TRBD1 (6 bases). The length of the CDR3 is 14 residues. Germline assignment: CDR1 MNHNY and CDR2 SVGAGI (reference sequence). V was pared by 8 bases and J by 5 bases, with 19 bases between.